This T cell receptor (beta chain) came from a study of blood T cell repertoires in COVID-19. The CDR3 runs to 14 residues. Deletions cut 0 bases from V and 7 bases from J, with 12 bases between. CDR1 is SGHDT, CDR2 YYEEEE, per germline. Using immunoSEQ multiplex PCR, the repertoire was profiled, and TCRdb retains in-frame clones only, with some absent. The sample includes under 300,000 clones, approximately 90% of them seen just once. The sequenced sample consisted of PBMCs or T cells enriched from blood (not recorded which). This rearrangement joins TRBV5-6 to TRBJ2-3, with a possible D match to TRBD2 (6 bases). The TCR comes from a woman between 55 and 75 years old in a cohort exposed to, infected with or recovered from COVID-19 (not recorded which). The CDR3 here is CASSLAGSTNTQYF. The CDR3 DNA reads TGTGCCAGCAGCTTGGCCGGGAGTACAAATACGCAGTATTTT.